What follows are 20 T cell receptor beta chains derived from one specimen sequenced in a study of shared clonotypes between healthy human individuals. Data came from immunoSEQ multiplex PCR; TCRdb stores just in-frame clones and leaves some out. The data hold some 1 million clones, with approximately 76% observed a single time. The sequenced sample consisted of memory CD4+ T cells sorted from blood. Subset described: CD45RA-negative fraction. These receptor sequences come from a man between 18 and 35 years old in good health.

This clone was observed a single time. The chain combines TRBV6-5 with TRBJ2-7; TRBD2 agrees at 7 bases. The CDR3 runs 15 residues. Looked up from germline, CDR1 is MNHEY and CDR2 is SVGAGI. The trim removed 5 bases at V and 4 bases at J, leaving 11 bases unmatched. The CDR3 reads CASSLGGLAPYEQYF. The CDR3 DNA reads TGTGCCAGCAGTCTCGGGGGGTTGGCTCCGTACGAGCAGTACTTC.

The chain is built from TRBV5-8 and TRBJ1-6, with 7 nucleotides matching TRBD1. The V gene end was trimmed by 3 bases and the J gene end by 10 bases; junction bases not matched to a gene: 4. The CDR3 covers 13 residues. The V gene's germline CDR1 is SGHTS and CDR2 YDEGEE. Here the CDR3 DNA reads TGTGCCAGCAGCTCCCAAGGGGGCTCACCCCTCCACTTT. This gives the protein CASSSQGGSPLHF. Based on the CDR3 plus reference TRBV5-8 and TRBJ1-6, the full variable domain is EAGVTQSPTHLIKTRGQQATLRCSPISGHTSVYWYQQALGLGLQFLLWYDEGEERNRGNFPPRFSGRQFPNYSSELNVNALELEDSALYLCASSSQGGSPLHFGNGTRLTVT.

J is TRBJ2-5 and V is TRBV11-1, with 8 bases aligning to TRBD1. Losses at the gene ends were 3 bases for V and 2 bases for J; bases not matched to a gene: 5. The CDR3 sequence is 15 residues long. Germline CDR1 SGHAT, CDR2 FQDESV (reference sequence). CDR3 amino acids: CASSLRQGTQETQYF. The CDR3 DNA follows: TGTGCCAGCAGCTTGCGACAGGGGACACAAGAGACCCAGTACTTC.

V and J are TRBV5-1 and TRBJ1-2; 8 bases align to TRBD1. Germline values: CDR1 SGHRS, CDR2 YFSETQ. The CDR3 spans 14 residues. V dropped 2 bases and J dropped 4; count of bases not matched to a gene: 4. CDR3 nucleotide sequence: TGCGCCAGCAGCTTAGACAGGGGACTCTATGGCTACACCTTC. This gives the protein CASSLDRGLYGYTF. Full variable domain (missing parts from reference TRBV5-1 and TRBJ1-2): KAGVTQTPRYLIKTRGQQVTLSCSPISGHRSVSWYQQTPGQGLQFLFEYFSETQRNKGNFPGRFSGRQFSNSRSEMNVSTLELGDSALYLCASSLDRGLYGYTFGSGTRLTVV.

Concerning this clone itself: A much bigger clone sits one base away, suggesting this may be a read error. The chain carries TRBV7-9 and TRBJ1-2, with TRBD1 identical over 7 bases. CDR3 size: 13 residues. Trimming at V came to 1 base and at J to 4 bases, leaving 0 bases not matched to a gene. Looked up from germline, CDR1 is SEHNR and CDR2 is FQNEAQ (reference sequence). The CDR3 bases are TGTGCCAGCAGCTTAGAGGGGGCCTATGGCTACACCTTC. Translating gives CASSLEGAYGYTF.

This chain uses TRBV4-1 with TRBJ1-1; 7 nucleotides line up with TRBD1. Per germline, CDR1 MGHRA and CDR2 YSYEKL. V shed 4 bases and J 4 bases; nucleotides not matched to a gene: 3. The CDR3 length is 13 residues. CDR3 coding DNA: TGCGCCAGCAGCCGTAACAGGGGCACTGAAGCTTTCTTT. The encoded protein is CASSRNRGTEAFF.

The chain combines TRBV10-3 with TRBJ2-3, with unresolved D. CDR1 and CDR2 from the germline V gene are ENHRY and SYGVKD. Trimming shortened V by 8 bases and J by 4 bases, and 16 bases separated the two germline ends. The CDR3 has 14 residues. The CDR3 region has the DNA TGTGCCATCGGCCCATCGAGTGGGGCAGATACGCAGTATTTT. The encoded protein is CAIGPSSGADTQYF.

The chain recombines TRBV6-5 with TRBJ1-2; maybe TRBD1 (6 bases). This CDR3 comprises 12 residues. Germline-derived CDR1 and CDR2 are MNHEY and SVGAGI. The V end lost 5 bases, the J end lost 6 bases, and 10 bases lay between the germline ends. The CDR3 spells CASSRSGDGYTF. CDR3 coding DNA: TGTGCCAGCAGTAGATCAGGGGATGGCTACACCTTC.

This CDR3 reads CASSPDTGLAVQETQYF. CDR3 in DNA: TGTGCCAGCAGTCCCGACACTGGACTAGCGGTTCAAGAGACCCAGTACTTC. V usage is TRBV9 and J usage is TRBJ2-5; 10 nucleotides match TRBD2. V lost 5 bases and J lost 2; bases outside the gene matches: 12. The CDR3 has 17 residues. In germline, CDR1 is SGDLS, CDR2 YYNGEE.

The chain has TRBV18 and TRBJ2-5; 8 bases fit TRBD1. Trimming at V came to 6 bases and at J to 5 bases, leaving 14 bases not matched to a gene. This CDR3 is built from 16 residues. Germline V gene sequence: CDR1 KGHSH, CDR2 LQKENI. The CDR3 region is CASSPGTGLLGETQYF. CDR3 coding DNA: TGTGCCAGCTCTCCGGGGACAGGCCTCTTAGGGGAGACCCAGTACTTC.

The chain is built from TRBV4-3 and TRBJ2-6; 9 bases fit TRBD1. Per the germline V gene, CDR1 is LGHNA and CDR2 is YSLEER. Trimming removed 2 bases from V and 2 bases from J; junction bases left unmatched: 4. The CDR3 sequence is 17 residues long. The CDR3 sequence: CASSQWGQGTGANVLTF. DNA for the CDR3: TGCGCCAGCAGCCAATGGGGACAGGGCACTGGGGCCAACGTCCTGACTTTC.

Comments on this clone: This sample includes further DNA sequences coding for the same CDR3. V is TRBV19 and J is TRBJ2-5; 8 positions agree with TRBD1. The germline gives CDR1 LNHDA, CDR2 SQIVND (reference sequence). This CDR3 is built from 14 residues. J gave up 4 bases and V 5 bases, and 6 bases lay outside the gene matches. The CDR3 is CASSRQGLGETQYF. CDR3 sequence (DNA): TGTGCCAGTAGTCGACAGGGGTTAGGAGAGACCCAGTACTTC.

The CDR3 spells CASSELGIETQYF. The DNA of the CDR3 is TGTGCCAGCAGTGAATTAGGGATAGAGACCCAGTACTTC. This rearrangement joins TRBV2 to TRBJ2-5; D ambiguous. V gave up 2 bases and J gave up 4 bases, with 8 bases separating them. The CDR3 is made up of 13 amino acids. The germline V gene has CDR1 SNHLY and CDR2 FYNNEI.

The genes are TRBV4-1 and TRBJ1-4; D uncertain. The CDR3 is made up of 15 amino acids. Germline-derived CDR1 and CDR2 are MGHRA and YSYEKL. V was shortened by 4 bases and J by 4 bases, with 13 bases between the two germline ends. This CDR3 reads CASSPARTDNEKLFF. For the CDR3, the DNA is TGCGCCAGCAGCCCGGCAAGGACGGATAATGAAAAACTGTTTTTT.

V gene TRBV6-5 combines with J gene TRBJ2-7, with 10 bases fitting TRBD1. The V gene's germline CDR1 is MNHEY and CDR2 SVGAGI. The V gene end was trimmed by 6 bases and the J gene end by 3 bases; junction bases not matched to a gene: 5. The CDR3 spans 14 residues. The CDR3 loop is CASRFGTGVYEQYF. As DNA, the CDR3 is TGTGCCAGCAGATTCGGGACAGGGGTCTACGAGCAGTACTTC.

The chain is built from TRBV30 and TRBJ1-6; D is perhaps TRBD1 (5 bases). V was shortened by 4 bases and J by 11 bases, with 15 bases between the two germline ends. The CDR3 spans 13 residues. Germline CDR1 reads GTSNPN; CDR2 reads SVGIG (reference sequence). The CDR3 sequence is CAWIGATGAPLHF. The CDR3 DNA is TGTGCCTGGATCGGCGCTACGGGGGCACCCCTCCACTTT.

The chain combines TRBV2 with TRBJ2-1, with TRBD1 matching 9 bases. V shed 5 bases and J 6 bases; nucleotides not matched to a gene: 11. This CDR3 comprises 16 residues. Germline lookup yields CDR1 SNHLY and CDR2 FYNNEI. CDR3 bases: TGTGCCAGCAGTCAATCCGGGACAGGGAATAGCAATGAGCAGTTCTTC. It encodes CASSQSGTGNSNEQFF.

This clone was counted between two and nine times. The rearrangement uses TRBV4-3 and TRBJ2-7; 8 bases are shared with TRBD2. The V and J ends lost 1 base and 7 bases, in that order; junction bases with no gene match: 9. CDR3 size: 15 residues. The germline V gene has CDR1 LGHNA and CDR2 YSLEER. In DNA form, the CDR3 reads TGCGCCAGCAGCCAAGCCGGGAGGGTCCCGGGGGAGCAGTACTTC. Its protein product is CASSQAGRVPGEQYF.

V and J are TRBV2 and TRBJ2-2; 7 bases fit TRBD2. The length of the CDR3 is 16 residues. V lost 0 bases and J lost 7; bases outside the gene matches: 8. Germline V gene data show CDR1 as SNHLY and CDR2 as FYNNEI. CDR3 loop: CASSEAGRAGDGELFF. CDR3 bases: TGTGCCAGCAGTGAAGCTGGGAGGGCAGGCGACGGGGAGCTGTTTTTT.

The V call is TRBV9, the J call TRBJ2-7; D is perhaps TRBD1 or TRBD2 (5 bases each). Germline loops: CDR1 SGDLS, CDR2 YYNGEE. The CDR3 sequence is 15 residues long. The CDR3 DNA follows: TGTGCACGAAGGGAAGGGGCGGGCCCGGAGGACGAGCAGTACTTC. Translating gives CARREGAGPEDEQYF.